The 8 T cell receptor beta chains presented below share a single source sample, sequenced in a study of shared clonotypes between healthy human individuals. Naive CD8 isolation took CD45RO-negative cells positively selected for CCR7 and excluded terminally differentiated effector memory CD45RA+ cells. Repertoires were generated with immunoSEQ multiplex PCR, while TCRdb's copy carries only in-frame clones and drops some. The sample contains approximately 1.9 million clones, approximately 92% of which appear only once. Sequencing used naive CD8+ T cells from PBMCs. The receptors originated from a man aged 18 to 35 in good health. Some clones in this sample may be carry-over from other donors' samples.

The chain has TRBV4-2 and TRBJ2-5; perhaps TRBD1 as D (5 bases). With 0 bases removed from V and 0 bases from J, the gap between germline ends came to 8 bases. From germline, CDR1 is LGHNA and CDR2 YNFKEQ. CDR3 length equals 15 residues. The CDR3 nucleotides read TGTGCCAGCAGCCAAGATGGGGCACACCAAGAGACCCAGTACTTC. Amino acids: CASSQDGAHQETQYF.

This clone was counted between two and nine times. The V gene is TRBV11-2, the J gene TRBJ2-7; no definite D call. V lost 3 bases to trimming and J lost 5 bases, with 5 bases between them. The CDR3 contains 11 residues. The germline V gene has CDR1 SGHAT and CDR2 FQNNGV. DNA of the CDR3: TGTGCCAGCAGCTTTTCCGACGAGCAGTACTTC. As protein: CASSFSDEQYF.

The CDR3 nucleotides are TGTGCCAGCATAAAAGCGGGACGGATCGGGGAGCTGTTTTTT. Translated, it gives CASIKAGRIGELFF. V is TRBV27 and J is TRBJ2-2; TRBD2 agrees at 7 bases. CDR1 MNHEY and CDR2 SMNVEV come from the germline V gene (reference sequence). The V segment lost 7 bases and the J segment 7 bases; nucleotides outside the gene matches: 9. The CDR3 contains 14 residues.

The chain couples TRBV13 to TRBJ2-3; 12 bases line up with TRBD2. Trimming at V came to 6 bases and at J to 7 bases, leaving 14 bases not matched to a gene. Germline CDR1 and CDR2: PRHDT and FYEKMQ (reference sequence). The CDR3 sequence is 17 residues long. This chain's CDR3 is CASRDRTSGIPTYTQYF. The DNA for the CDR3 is TGTGCCAGCAGGGATCGGACTAGCGGGATACCGACGTATACGCAGTATTTT.

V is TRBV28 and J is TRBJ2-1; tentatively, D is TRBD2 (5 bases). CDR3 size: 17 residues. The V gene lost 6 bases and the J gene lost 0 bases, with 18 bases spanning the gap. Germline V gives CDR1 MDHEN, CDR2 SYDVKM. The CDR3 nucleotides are TGTGCCAGCAGACCTACCGGACTTTTCAGCTCCTACAATGAGCAGTTCTTC. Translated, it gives CASRPTGLFSSYNEQFF.

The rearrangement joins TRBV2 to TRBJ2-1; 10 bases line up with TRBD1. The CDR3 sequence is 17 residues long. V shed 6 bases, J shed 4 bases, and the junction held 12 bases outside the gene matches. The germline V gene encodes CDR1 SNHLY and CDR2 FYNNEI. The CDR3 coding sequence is TGTGCCAGCAGCCTTGACAGGGGGCAAAGGAGATACAATGAGCAGTTCTTC. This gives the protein CASSLDRGQRRYNEQFF.

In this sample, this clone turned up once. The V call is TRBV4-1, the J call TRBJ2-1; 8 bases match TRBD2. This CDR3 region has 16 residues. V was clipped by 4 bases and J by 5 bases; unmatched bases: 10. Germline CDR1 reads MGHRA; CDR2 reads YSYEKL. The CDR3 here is CASSPYGTSGNNEQFF. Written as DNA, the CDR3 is TGCGCCAGCAGCCCCTACGGAACTAGCGGCAACAATGAGCAGTTCTTC.

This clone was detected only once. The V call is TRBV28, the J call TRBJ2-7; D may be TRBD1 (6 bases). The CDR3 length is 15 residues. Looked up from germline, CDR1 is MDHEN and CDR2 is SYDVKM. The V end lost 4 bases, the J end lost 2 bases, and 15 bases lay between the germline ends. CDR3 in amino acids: CASSSGPGEAYEQYF. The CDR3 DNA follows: TGTGCCAGCAGTTCGGGGCCAGGGGAAGCCTACGAGCAGTACTTC.